One sample yielded the 27 T cell receptor beta chains listed below, sequenced in a study of metastatic and nonmetastatic thyroid tumors. Until they underwent thyroid surgery, no patient had received any treatment. TCRdb reprocessed the PCR reads via MiXCR. The sample holds approximately 13,000 clones, approximately 20% seen once. Sequenced: adjacent normal tissue. Every receptor here comes from a female donor with papillary thyroid cancer or a benign thyroid nodule (not recorded which). Some clones in this sample may be carry-over from other donors' samples.

V gene TRBV7-9 combines with J gene TRBJ2-6; D is uncertain. This CDR3 is 14 amino acids long. V lost 4 bases, J lost 1 base, and 5 bases lay in between. Germline V gives CDR1 SEHNR, CDR2 FQNEAQ (reference sequence). CDR3 residues: CASSSSSGANVLTF. The CDR3 DNA follows: TGTGCCAGCAGCTCAAGTTCTGGGGCCAACGTCCTGACTTTC.

By its share, this clone is medium-sized. The chain has TRBV30 and TRBJ1-5; D is unclear. V lost 0 bases to trimming and J lost 3 bases, with 6 bases between them. Germline V gene lookup returns CDR1 GTSNPN and CDR2 SVGIG (reference sequence). This CDR3 spans 13 amino acids. The CDR3 DNA reads as TGTGCCTGGAGTGTACAAGTCAATCAGCCCCAGCATTTT. The encoded protein is CAWSVQVNQPQHF.

This clone was seen repeatedly, ten times or more. This chain joins TRBV20-1 and TRBJ1-4, with D unclear. Germline CDR1 DFQATT, CDR2 SNEGSKA (reference sequence). Trimming removed 2 bases from V and 6 bases from J, with 13 bases in between. This CDR3 comprises 14 residues. CDR3 sequence reads: CSARSTPNDEKLFF. CDR3 nucleotides: TGCAGTGCTAGATCCACACCTAACGATGAAAAACTGTTTTTT.

By sample fraction, this clone is medium-sized. The V and J genes are TRBV28 and TRBJ1-2; 7 bases match TRBD1. Unmatched junction bases numbered 10, after V lost 6 bases and J lost 3 bases. From germline, CDR1 is MDHEN and CDR2 SYDVKM. CDR3 length equals 15 residues. The CDR3 nucleotides read TGTGCCAGCAGCTCAACTTCGGGACAGCACTATGGCTACACCTTC. Its translation is CASSSTSGQHYGYTF.

This clone is medium-sized by share. This chain uses TRBV6-2 or TRBV6-3 with TRBJ1-5, with D possibly matching TRBD1 (6 bases). The V gene's germline CDR1 is MNHEY and CDR2 SVGEGT. CDR3 length: 14 residues. With 5 bases removed from V and 7 bases from J, the gap between germline ends came to 15 bases. CDR3: CASSRDKPWQPQHF. The CDR3 DNA sequence: TGTGCCAGCAGTCGGGACAAGCCTTGGCAGCCCCAGCATTTT.

The genes are TRBV27 and TRBJ1-2; D unresolved. This CDR3 has 13 residues. The ends were cut back, 6 bases at V and 4 bases at J, with 12 bases in the middle. The germline gives CDR1 MNHEY, CDR2 SMNVEV (reference sequence). CDR3 region: CASSRGPGYGYTF. The CDR3 nucleotides read TGTGCCAGCAGCAGAGGACCGGGCTATGGCTACACCTTC.

The sample holds many counts of this clone. The chain uses TRBV7-2 and TRBJ2-1; D possibly corresponds to TRBD1 (5 bases). The V and J ends lost 1 base and 6 bases respectively, with 10 bases between them. The CDR3 totals 14 residues. The V gene's germline CDR1 is SGHTA and CDR2 FQGNSA. CDR3: CASSLDSRANEQFF. The CDR3, as DNA: TGTGCCAGCAGCTTAGATTCCAGGGCCAATGAGCAGTTCTTC.

The table lists this clone with a few counts. CDR3: CASSFDLAGRGYTDTQYF. CDR3 nucleotide sequence: TGTGCCAGCAGTTTTGATCTAGCGGGAAGGGGTTACACAGATACGCAGTATTTT. V usage is TRBV12-3 or TRBV12-4 and J usage is TRBJ2-3; 9 bases line up with TRBD2. The junction had 12 bases not matched to a gene; V was cut back by 3 bases and J by 2 bases. The CDR3 is 18 residues long.

This clone has at least ten counts. This chain connects TRBV2 to TRBJ2-5; D may be TRBD1 (6 bases). V dropped 7 bases and J dropped 5 bases, with 14 bases sitting between them. CDR1 SNHLY and CDR2 FYNNEI come from the germline V gene. This CDR3 is 13 amino acids long. Written as DNA, the CDR3 is TGTGCCAGCAAGCTTGACAGGACTGAGACCCAGTACTTC. Its protein product is CASKLDRTETQYF.

This clone came up many times. The chain couples TRBV28 to TRBJ1-2, with 7 positions matching TRBD1. The germline V gene encodes CDR1 MDHEN and CDR2 SYDVKM. V trimming: 4 bases; J trimming: 4 bases; junction bases outside the gene matches: 0. The CDR3 loop spans 12 amino acids. The CDR3 protein is CASSSGGYGYTF. In nucleotides, the CDR3 is TGTGCCAGCAGTTCAGGGGGCTATGGCTACACCTTC.

The CDR3 loop is CSARESRRSWDSPLHF. The CDR3 bases are TGCAGTGCTAGGGAGTCCCGGAGGAGTTGGGATTCACCCCTCCACTTT. The chain employs TRBV20-1 and TRBJ1-6; D is ambiguous. Trimming took off 3 bases at V and 8 bases at J, with 20 bases between the two ends. The germline V gene encodes CDR1 DFQATT and CDR2 SNEGSKA (reference sequence). The CDR3 loop spans 16 amino acids.

Within the sample, this clone is medium-sized (0.01 to 0.1%). The chain is built from TRBV12-3 or TRBV12-4 and TRBJ2-7; TRBD1 matches 7 bases. Unmatched junction bases numbered 7, after V lost 5 bases and J lost 0 bases. The CDR3 has 15 residues. CDR3 nucleotides: TGTGCCAGCAGTAAGAGACAGGGTATCTCCTACGAGCAGTACTTC. It codes for CASSKRQGISYEQYF.

This clone was picked up a small number of times. J is TRBJ1-1 and V is TRBV12-3 or TRBV12-4; tentatively, D is TRBD1 (6 bases). The length of the CDR3 is 12 residues. Trimming left V 5 bases short and J 5 bases short, with 9 bases between. CDR3: CASSRTVTEAFF. The DNA for the CDR3 is TGTGCCAGCAGTCGGACAGTAACTGAAGCTTTCTTT.

This clone was observed a handful of times. The V gene is TRBV6-1, the J gene TRBJ1-5; 7 nucleotides align to TRBD1. Germline trimming cut 6 bases from V and 7 bases from J; bases unmatched to any gene: 9. CDR3 size: 14 residues. Per the germline V gene, CDR1 is MNHNS and CDR2 is SASEGT. The CDR3 DNA sequence: TGTGCCAGCAGACCAGGACAGGTTAGACAGCCCCAGCATTTT. This encodes CASRPGQVRQPQHF.

The rearrangement joins TRBV27 to TRBJ2-7, with D possibly TRBD2 on 5 matching bases. This CDR3 has 15 residues. Germline V gene lookup returns CDR1 MNHEY and CDR2 SMNVEV (reference sequence). Trimming took 0 bases from V and 0 from J, leaving 9 bases between them. The DNA for the CDR3 is TGTGCCAGCAGTTTATCGGTAGCGTACTCCTACGAGCAGTACTTC. This encodes CASSLSVAYSYEQYF.

This CDR3 reads CASSRPGTNYGYTF. The CDR3 coding sequence is TGTGCCAGCAGTAGACCCGGAACAAACTATGGCTACACCTTC. The chain recombines TRBV11-1 with TRBJ1-2, with unresolved D. V lost 6 bases, J lost 2 bases, and 13 bases lay in between. This CDR3 has 14 residues. The V gene's germline CDR1 is SGHAT and CDR2 FQDESV (reference sequence).

The chain has TRBV11-2 and TRBJ2-2, with D possibly being TRBD1 or TRBD2 (5 bases each). Per germline, CDR1 SGHAT and CDR2 FQNNGV. The CDR3 totals 16 residues. The V end was cut by 5 bases, the J end by 5 bases, with 18 bases between. This chain's CDR3 is CASSLQRGRGTGELFF. CDR3 DNA: TGTGCCAGCAGCCTTCAACGGGGCCGTGGTACCGGGGAGCTGTTTTTT.

The V gene is TRBV20-1, the J gene TRBJ2-2, with 8 bases matching TRBD1. J was trimmed by 2 bases and V by 4 bases; bases with no gene match: 6. Germline CDR1 and CDR2: DFQATT and SNEGSKA (reference sequence). The CDR3 covers 15 residues. As DNA, the CDR3 is TGCAGTGCTACCAGACAGGGGAGTAACACCGGGGAGCTGTTTTTT. Translation: CSATRQGSNTGELFF.

This chain joins TRBV7-3 and TRBJ2-5; 12 nucleotides line up with TRBD2. Germline-derived CDR1 and CDR2 are SGHTA and FQGTGA. This CDR3 has 16 amino acids. Germline trimming cut 5 bases from V and 3 bases from J; bases unmatched to any gene: 7. The chain's CDR3 is CASSRLAGEKEETQYF. The CDR3, as DNA: TGTGCCAGCAGCCGACTAGCGGGAGAGAAGGAAGAGACCCAGTACTTC.

The chain carries TRBV7-6 and TRBJ2-7; 12 bases fit TRBD2. V gave up 6 bases and J gave up 3 bases; unmatched junction bases: 6. The CDR3 has 15 amino acids. Looked up from germline, CDR1 is SGHVS and CDR2 is FNYEAQ. CDR3 in amino acids: CASSSPGLAGYEQYF. The CDR3 nucleotides read TGTGCCAGCAGTTCACCGGGACTAGCGGGCTACGAGCAGTACTTC.

This clone was detected a few times. This chain uses TRBV10-3 with TRBJ1-6; D is unresolved. The CDR3 runs 18 residues. Germline V gene data show CDR1 as ENHRY and CDR2 as SYGVKD. V was clipped by 0 bases and J by 5 bases, with 17 bases between them. CDR3 DNA sequence: TGTGCCATCAGTGAGTCACCCCGCATAAGGTCCCATAATTCACCCCTCCACTTT. Translated, it gives CAISESPRIRSHNSPLHF.

The CDR3 sequence: CASSRDYNEQFF. DNA for the CDR3: TGTGCCAGCAGTCGGGACTACAATGAGCAGTTCTTC. The chain uses TRBV12-3 or TRBV12-4 and TRBJ2-1; D perhaps matches TRBD2 (5 bases). The CDR3 length is 12 residues. The V and J ends lost 5 bases and 3 bases respectively, with 5 bases between them.

This clone was observed at least ten times. One end of the junction does not line up with germline, which may come from a read error. The rearrangement links TRBV5-1 to TRBJ1-1; D is uncertain. Looked up from germline, CDR1 is SGHRS and CDR2 is YFSETQ. This CDR3 contains 14 residues. Here the CDR3 reads CASSRMGMNAEAFF. The CDR3 DNA is TGCGCTAGCAGCCGCATGGGTATGAACGCCGAAGCTTTCTTT.

In its sample, this clone was seen many times. V gene TRBV3-1 combines with J gene TRBJ2-5; D might be TRBD1 or TRBD2, each matching 7 bases. Germline CDR1 is LGHDT and CDR2 is YNNKEL (reference sequence). This CDR3 comprises 16 residues. The V end lost 3 bases, the J end lost 3 bases, and 17 bases lay between the germline ends. The CDR3: CASSHPQGGGEETQYF. In nucleotides, the CDR3 is TGTGCCAGCAGCCACCCCCAGGGGGGGGGAGAAGAGACCCAGTACTTC.

The chain has TRBV20-1 and TRBJ2-5; D may be TRBD1 (5 bases). This CDR3 has 14 residues. Per the germline V gene, CDR1 is DFQATT and CDR2 is SNEGSKA (reference sequence). V lost 6 bases and J lost 2, with 16 bases in between. The CDR3 sequence is CSAFDSFLQETQYF. Here the CDR3 DNA reads TGCAGTGCCTTTGACAGTTTCCTACAAGAGACCCAGTACTTC.

This clone rates as medium-sized. The chain employs TRBV6-2 or TRBV6-3 and TRBJ2-2; possibly TRBD2 for D (5 bases). Germline CDR1 reads MNHEY; CDR2 reads SVGEGT. The CDR3 loop spans 14 amino acids. Trimming took off 6 bases at V and 6 bases at J, with 14 bases between the two ends. The CDR3 DNA reads as TGTGCCAGCAGGCTACAACTAGTTCCCGGGGAGCTGTTTTTT. Translation gives CASRLQLVPGELFF.

This clone appeared once. The rearrangement links TRBV5-1 to TRBJ1-6; 10 bases are a match to TRBD1. The CDR3 length is 16 residues. V gave up 3 bases and J gave up 8 bases; unmatched junction bases: 8. The germline CDR1 and CDR2 sequences are SGHRS and YFSETQ. CDR3 DNA: TGCGCCAGCAGCTCACACCGGGACAGGGGAGATTCACCCCTCCACTTT. It encodes CASSSHRDRGDSPLHF.